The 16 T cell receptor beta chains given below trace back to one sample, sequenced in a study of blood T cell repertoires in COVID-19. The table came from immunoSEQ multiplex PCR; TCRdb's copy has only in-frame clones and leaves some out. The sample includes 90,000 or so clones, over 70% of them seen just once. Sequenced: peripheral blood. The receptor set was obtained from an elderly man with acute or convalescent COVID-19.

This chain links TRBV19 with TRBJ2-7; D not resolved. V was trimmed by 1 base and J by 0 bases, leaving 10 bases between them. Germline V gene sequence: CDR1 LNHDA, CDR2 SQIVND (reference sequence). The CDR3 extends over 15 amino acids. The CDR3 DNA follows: TGTGCCAGTAGTATAGTTTATGACACCTCCTACGAGCAGTACTTC. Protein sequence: CASSIVYDTSYEQYF.

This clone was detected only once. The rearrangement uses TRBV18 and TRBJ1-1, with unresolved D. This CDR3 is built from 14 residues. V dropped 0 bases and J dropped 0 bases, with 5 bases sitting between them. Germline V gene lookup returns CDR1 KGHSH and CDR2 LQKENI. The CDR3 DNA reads TGTGCCAGCTCACCACCCGGGTTGAACACTGAAGCTTTCTTT. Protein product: CASSPPGLNTEAFF.

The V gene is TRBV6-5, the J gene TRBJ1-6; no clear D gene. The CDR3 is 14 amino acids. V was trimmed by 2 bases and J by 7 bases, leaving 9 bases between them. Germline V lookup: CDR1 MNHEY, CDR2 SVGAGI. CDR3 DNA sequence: TGTGCCAGCAGTTACGCCGAGGGAAATTCACCCCTCCACTTT. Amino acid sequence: CASSYAEGNSPLHF.

CDR3 coding DNA: TGTGCCAGCAGCGTAAGCGGAGGAAGCGCGAACACCGGGGAGCTGTTTTTT. This sequence encodes CASSVSGGSANTGELFF. The gene calls are TRBV9 and TRBJ2-2; possible D gene TRBD2, 5 bases. The germline V gene has CDR1 SGDLS and CDR2 YYNGEE. The V end lost 1 base, the J end lost 0 bases, and 13 bases lay between the germline ends. The CDR3 is 17 residues long.

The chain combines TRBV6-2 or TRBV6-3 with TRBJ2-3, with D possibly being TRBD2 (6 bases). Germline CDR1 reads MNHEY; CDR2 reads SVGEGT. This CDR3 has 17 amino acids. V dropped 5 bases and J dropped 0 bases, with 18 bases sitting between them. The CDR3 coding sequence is TGTGCCAGCAGTCCCTCGGGACTGCCCCCTAGCACAGATACGCAGTATTTT. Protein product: CASSPSGLPPSTDTQYF.

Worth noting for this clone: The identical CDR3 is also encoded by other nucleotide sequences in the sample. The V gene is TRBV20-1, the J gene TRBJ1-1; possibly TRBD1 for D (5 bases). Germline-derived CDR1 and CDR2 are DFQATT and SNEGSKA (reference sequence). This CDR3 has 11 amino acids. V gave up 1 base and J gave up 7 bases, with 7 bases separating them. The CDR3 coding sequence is TGCAGTGCTAGAGTCGGGGGTGAAGCTTTCTTT. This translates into CSARVGGEAFF.

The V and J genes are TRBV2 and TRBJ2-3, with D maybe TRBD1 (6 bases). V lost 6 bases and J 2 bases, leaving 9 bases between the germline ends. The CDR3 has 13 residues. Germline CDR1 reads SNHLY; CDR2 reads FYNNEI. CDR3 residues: CASRGGPTDTQYF. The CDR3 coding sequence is TGTGCCAGCAGAGGGGGTCCCACAGATACGCAGTATTTT. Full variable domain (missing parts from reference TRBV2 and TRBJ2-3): EPEVTQTPSHQVTQMGQEVILRCVPISNHLYFYWYRQILGQKVEFLVSFYNNEISEKSEIFDDQFSVERPDGSNFTLKIRSTKLEDSAMYFCASRGGPTDTQYFGPGTRLTVL.

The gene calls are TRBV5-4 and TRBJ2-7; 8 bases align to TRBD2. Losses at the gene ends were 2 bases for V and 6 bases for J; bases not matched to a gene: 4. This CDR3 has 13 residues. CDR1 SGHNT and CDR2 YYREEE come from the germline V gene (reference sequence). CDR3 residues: CASSLAGEVEQYF. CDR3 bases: TGTGCCAGCAGCTTAGCGGGAGAGGTCGAGCAGTACTTC.

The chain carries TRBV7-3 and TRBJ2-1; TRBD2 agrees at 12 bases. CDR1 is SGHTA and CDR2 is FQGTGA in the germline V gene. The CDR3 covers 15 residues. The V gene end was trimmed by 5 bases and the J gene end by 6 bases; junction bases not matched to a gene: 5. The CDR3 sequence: CASSVSSGRANEQFF. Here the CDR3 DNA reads TGTGCCAGCAGCGTGTCTAGCGGGAGGGCCAATGAGCAGTTCTTC.

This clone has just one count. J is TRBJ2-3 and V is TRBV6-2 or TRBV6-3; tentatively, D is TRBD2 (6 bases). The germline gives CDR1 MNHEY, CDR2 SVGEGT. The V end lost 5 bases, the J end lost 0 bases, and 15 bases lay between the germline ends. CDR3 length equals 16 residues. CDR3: CASSPVRGISTDTQYF. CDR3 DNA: TGTGCCAGCAGTCCCGTTCGGGGGATTAGCACAGATACGCAGTATTTT.

CDR3 nucleotides: TGCGCCAGCAGCCGACCCGACAGGGTTGCCACTGAAGCTTTCTTT. Protein product: CASSRPDRVATEAFF. V gene TRBV4-1 combines with J gene TRBJ1-1; 7 nucleotides align to TRBD1. The CDR3 has 15 residues. The germline CDR1 and CDR2 sequences are MGHRA and YSYEKL. Trimming at V came to 4 bases and at J to 4 bases, leaving 9 bases not matched to a gene.

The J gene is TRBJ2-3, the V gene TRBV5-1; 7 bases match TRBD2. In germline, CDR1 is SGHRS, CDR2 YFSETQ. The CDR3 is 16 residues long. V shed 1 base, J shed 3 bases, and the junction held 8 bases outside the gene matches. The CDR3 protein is CASSLNRGSGTDTQYF. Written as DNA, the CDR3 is TGCGCCAGCAGCTTGAATCGGGGTAGCGGGACAGATACGCAGTATTTT.

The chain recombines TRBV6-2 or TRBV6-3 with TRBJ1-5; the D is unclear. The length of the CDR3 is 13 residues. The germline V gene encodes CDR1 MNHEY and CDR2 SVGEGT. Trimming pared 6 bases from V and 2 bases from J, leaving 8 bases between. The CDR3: CASSAQGNQPQHF. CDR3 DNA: TGTGCCAGCAGCGCGCAGGGCAATCAGCCCCAGCATTTT.

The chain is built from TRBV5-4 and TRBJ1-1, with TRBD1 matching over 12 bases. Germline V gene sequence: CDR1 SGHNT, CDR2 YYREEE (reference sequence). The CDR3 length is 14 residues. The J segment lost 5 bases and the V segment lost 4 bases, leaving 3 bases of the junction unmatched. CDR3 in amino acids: CASSGTGGKTEAFF. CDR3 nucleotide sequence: TGTGCCAGCAGCGGGACAGGGGGCAAGACTGAAGCTTTCTTT.

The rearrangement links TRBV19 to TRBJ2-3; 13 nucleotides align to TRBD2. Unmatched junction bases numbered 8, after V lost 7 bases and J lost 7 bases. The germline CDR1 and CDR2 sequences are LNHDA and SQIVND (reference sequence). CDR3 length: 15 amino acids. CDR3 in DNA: TGTGCCAGTACTACCGGACTAGCGGGGGAAAATACGCAGTATTTT. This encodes CASTTGLAGENTQYF. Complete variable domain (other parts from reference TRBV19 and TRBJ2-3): DGGITQSPKYLFRKEGQNVTLSCEQNLNHDAMYWYRQDPGQGLRLIYYSQIVNDFQKGDIAEGYSVSREKKESFPLTVTSAQKNPTAFYLCASTTGLAGENTQYFGPGTRLTVL.

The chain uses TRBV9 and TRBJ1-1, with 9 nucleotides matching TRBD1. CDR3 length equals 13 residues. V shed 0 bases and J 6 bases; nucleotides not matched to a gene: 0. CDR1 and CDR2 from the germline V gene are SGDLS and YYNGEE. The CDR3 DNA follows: TGTGCCAGCAGCGTAGGGACAGGGGCTGAAGCTTTCTTT. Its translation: CASSVGTGAEAFF.